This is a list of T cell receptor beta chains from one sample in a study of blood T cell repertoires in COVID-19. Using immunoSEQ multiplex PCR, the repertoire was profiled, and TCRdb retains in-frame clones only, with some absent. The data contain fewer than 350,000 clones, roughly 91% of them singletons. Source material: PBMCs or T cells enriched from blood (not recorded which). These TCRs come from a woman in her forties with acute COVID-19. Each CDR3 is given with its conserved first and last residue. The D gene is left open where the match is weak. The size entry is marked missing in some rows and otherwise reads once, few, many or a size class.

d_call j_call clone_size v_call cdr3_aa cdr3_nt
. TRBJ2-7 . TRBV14 CASSGHTTYEQYF TGTGCCAGCAGCGGACACACTACCTACGAGCAGTACTTC
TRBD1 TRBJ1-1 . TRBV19 CASSITQGSMNTEAFF TGTGCCAGTAGTATTACACAGGGGTCCATGAACACTGAAGCTTTCTTT
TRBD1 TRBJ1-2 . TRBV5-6 CASSLGRGRSQGGDYGYTF TGTGCCAGCAGCTTGGGCAGGGGGCGCAGTCAAGGCGGTGACTATGGCTACACCTTC
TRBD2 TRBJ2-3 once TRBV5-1 CASTRAPGTSGGSTDTQYF TGCGCCAGCACCCGGGCGCCCGGGACTAGCGGGGGTAGCACAGATACGCAGTATTTT
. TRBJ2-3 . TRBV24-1 CATSDLTSRPQYF TGTGCCACCAGTGACCTGACTAGTCGCCCGCAGTATTTT
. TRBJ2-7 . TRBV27 CASRAGGSHEQYF TGTGCCAGCAGAGCAGGGGGGTCACACGAGCAGTACTTC
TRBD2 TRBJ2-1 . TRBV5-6 CASSLVDSGNNNEQFF TGTGCCAGCAGCTTGGTTGATAGCGGGAACAACAATGAGCAGTTCTTC
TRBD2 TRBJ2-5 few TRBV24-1 CATRPAGGAETQYF TGTGCCACCAGGCCAGCGGGAGGTGCGGAGACCCAGTACTTC
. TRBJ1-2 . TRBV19 CASQGPTGDANYGYTF TGTGCCAGCCAGGGGCCGACGGGTGACGCCAACTATGGCTACACCTTC
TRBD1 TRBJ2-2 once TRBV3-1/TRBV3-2 CASSQGPGQGNLANTGELFF TGTGCCAGCAGCCAAGGACCGGGACAGGGGAACCTCGCGAACACCGGGGAGCTGTTTTTT
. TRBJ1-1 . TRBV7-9 CASSIDTGARAFF TGTGCCAGCAGCATTGACACTGGGGCGCGAGCTTTCTTT
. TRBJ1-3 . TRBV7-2 CASSPLPGNTIYF TGTGCCAGCAGCCCCCTCCCGGGAAACACCATATATTTT
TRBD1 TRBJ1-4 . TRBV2 CASSLQGGNEKLFF TGTGCCAGCTCTTTACAGGGGGGTAATGAAAAACTGTTTTTT
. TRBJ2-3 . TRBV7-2 CASSLWSGTDTQYF TGTGCCAGCAGCTTATGGTCGGGGACAGATACGCAGTATTTT
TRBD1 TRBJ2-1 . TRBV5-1 CASSAGTVSPEQFF TGCGCCAGCAGCGCAGGGACAGTCAGCCCCGAGCAGTTCTTC
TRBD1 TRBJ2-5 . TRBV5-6 CASSLDRDGETQYF TGTGCCAGCAGCCTGGACAGGGACGGAGAGACCCAGTACTTC
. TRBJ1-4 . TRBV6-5 CASSPGGQGNEKLFF TGTGCCAGCAGTCCCGGGGGGCAGGGTAATGAAAAACTGTTTTTT
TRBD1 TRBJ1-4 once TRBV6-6 CASSTQTGGREKLFF TGTGCCAGCAGCACACAAACAGGGGGGAGGGAAAAACTGTTTTTT
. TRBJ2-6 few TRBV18 CASSPLSGANVLTF TGTGCCAGCTCACCCCTTTCTGGGGCCAACGTCCTGACTTTC
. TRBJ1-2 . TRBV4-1 CASSQGAGVDYGYTF TGCGCCAGCAGCCAAGGGGCAGGGGTGGACTATGGCTACACCTTC
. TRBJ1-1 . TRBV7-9 CASSFEAANAFF TGTGCCAGCAGCTTTGAGGCGGCAAACGCTTTCTTT
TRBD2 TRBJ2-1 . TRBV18 CASSPRSSGGPYNEQFF TGTGCCAGCTCACCAAGATCTAGCGGGGGCCCTTACAATGAGCAGTTCTTC
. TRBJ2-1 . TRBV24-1 CATSSGQLTYNEQFF TGTGCCACCAGCTCCGGACAGCTTACCTACAATGAGCAGTTCTTC
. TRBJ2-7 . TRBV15 CATSSYGPSYEQYF TGTGCCACCAGCAGTTATGGCCCCTCCTACGAGCAGTACTTC
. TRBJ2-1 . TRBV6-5 CASRSKGDEQFF TGTGCCAGCAGATCCAAAGGGGATGAGCAGTTCTTC
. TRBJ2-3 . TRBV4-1 CASSQEPGYTDTQYF TGCGCCAGCAGCCAAGAGCCAGGGTACACAGATACGCAGTATTTT
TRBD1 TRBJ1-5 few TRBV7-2 CASSPTGGVSWQPQHF TGTGCCAGCAGCCCGACAGGGGGAGTGAGTTGGCAGCCCCAGCATTTT
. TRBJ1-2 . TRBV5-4 CASSLYFTTTRYGYTF TGTGCCAGCAGCTTGTACTTTACGACGACGAGGTATGGCTACACCTTC
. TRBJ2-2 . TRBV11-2 CASSGRRGGAHTGELFF TGTGCCAGCAGCGGGCGTCGTGGTGGGGCGCACACCGGGGAGCTGTTTTTT
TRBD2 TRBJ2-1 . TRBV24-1 CATSAHRGKAGVLDNEQFF TGTGCCACCAGTGCTCATAGGGGAAAAGCGGGAGTGTTGGACAATGAGCAGTTCTTC
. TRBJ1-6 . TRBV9 CASSGQAGQNSPLHF TGTGCCAGCAGCGGACAGGCCGGTCAAAATTCACCCCTCCACTTT
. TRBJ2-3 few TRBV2 CASRLQRTDTQYF TGTGCCAGCAGACTCCAGAGGACAGATACGCAGTATTTT
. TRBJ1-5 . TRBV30 CAWSAEGIGNQPQHF TGTGCCTGGAGTGCGGAGGGAATAGGGAATCAGCCCCAGCATTTT
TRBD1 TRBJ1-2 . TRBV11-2 CASRSYRDRASYGYTF TGTGCCAGCAGAAGTTACCGGGACAGGGCTTCCTATGGCTACACCTTC
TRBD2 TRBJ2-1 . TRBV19 CASIPGTSGGVQFF TGTGCCAGTATCCCCGGGACTAGCGGAGGGGTGCAGTTCTTC
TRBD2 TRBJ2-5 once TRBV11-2 CASRPTSGVRRTQYF TGTGCCAGCAGACCAACTAGCGGGGTCCGGCGGACCCAGTACTTC
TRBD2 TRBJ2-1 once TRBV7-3 CASSHSGGATNEQFF TGTGCCAGCAGCCACAGCGGGGGGGCTACCAATGAGCAGTTCTTC
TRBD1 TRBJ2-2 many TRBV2 CASSVGQGGTGELFF TGTGCCAGCAGTGTGGGACAGGGGGGTACCGGGGAGCTGTTTTTT
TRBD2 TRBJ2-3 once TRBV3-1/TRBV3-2 CASSKTSGGLTDTQYF TGTGCCAGCAGCAAAACTAGCGGGGGGTTGACAGATACGCAGTATTTT
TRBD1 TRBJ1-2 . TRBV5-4 CASGQGNYGYTF TGTGCCAGCGGACAGGGGAACTATGGCTACACCTTC
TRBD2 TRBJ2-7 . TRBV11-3 CASSKAGGRTRQYF TGTGCCAGCAGCAAGGCGGGAGGGCGGACTAGGCAGTACTTC
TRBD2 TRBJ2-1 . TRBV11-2 CASSHIRTSGSTRHEQFF TGTGCCAGCAGTCATATCCGGACTAGCGGGAGCACTCGTCATGAGCAGTTCTTC